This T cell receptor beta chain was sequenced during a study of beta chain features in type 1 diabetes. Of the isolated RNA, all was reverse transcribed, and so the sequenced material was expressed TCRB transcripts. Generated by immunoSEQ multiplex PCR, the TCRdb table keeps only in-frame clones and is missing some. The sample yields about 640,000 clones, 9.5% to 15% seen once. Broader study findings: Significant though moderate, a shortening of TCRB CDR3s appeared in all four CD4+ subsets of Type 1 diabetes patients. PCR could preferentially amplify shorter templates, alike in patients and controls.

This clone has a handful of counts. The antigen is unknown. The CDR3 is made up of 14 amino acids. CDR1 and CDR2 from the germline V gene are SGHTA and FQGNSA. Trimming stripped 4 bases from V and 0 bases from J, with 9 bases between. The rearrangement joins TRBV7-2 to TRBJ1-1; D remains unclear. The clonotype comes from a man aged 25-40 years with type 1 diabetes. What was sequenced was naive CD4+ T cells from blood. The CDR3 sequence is CASSSSILNTEAFF. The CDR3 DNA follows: TGTGCCAGCAGCTCCTCGATCCTGAACACTGAAGCTTTCTTT.